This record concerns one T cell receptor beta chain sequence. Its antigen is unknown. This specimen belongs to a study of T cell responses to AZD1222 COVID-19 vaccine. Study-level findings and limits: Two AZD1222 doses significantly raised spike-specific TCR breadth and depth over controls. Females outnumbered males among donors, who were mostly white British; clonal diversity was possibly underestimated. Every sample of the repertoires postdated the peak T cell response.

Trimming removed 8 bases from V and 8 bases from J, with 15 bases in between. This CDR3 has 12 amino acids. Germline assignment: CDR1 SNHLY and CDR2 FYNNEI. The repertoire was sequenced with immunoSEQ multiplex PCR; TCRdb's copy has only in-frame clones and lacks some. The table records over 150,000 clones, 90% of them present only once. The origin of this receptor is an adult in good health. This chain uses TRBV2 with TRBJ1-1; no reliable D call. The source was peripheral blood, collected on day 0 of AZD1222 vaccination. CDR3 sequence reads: CASGMNPEEAFF. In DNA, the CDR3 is TGTGCCAGCGGTATGAATCCTGAAGAAGCTTTCTTT.